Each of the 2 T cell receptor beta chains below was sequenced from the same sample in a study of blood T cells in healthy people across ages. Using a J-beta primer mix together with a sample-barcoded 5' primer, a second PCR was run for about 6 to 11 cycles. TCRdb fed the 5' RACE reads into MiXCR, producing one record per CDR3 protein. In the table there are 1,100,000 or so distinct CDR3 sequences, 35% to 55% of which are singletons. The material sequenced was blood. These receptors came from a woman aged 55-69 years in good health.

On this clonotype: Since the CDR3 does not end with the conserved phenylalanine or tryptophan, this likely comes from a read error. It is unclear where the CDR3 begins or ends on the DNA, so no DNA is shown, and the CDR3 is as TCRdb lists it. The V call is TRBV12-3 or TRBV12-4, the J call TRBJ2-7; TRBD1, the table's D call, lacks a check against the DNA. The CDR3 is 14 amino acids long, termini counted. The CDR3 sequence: CASSQDRVSLRAVL.

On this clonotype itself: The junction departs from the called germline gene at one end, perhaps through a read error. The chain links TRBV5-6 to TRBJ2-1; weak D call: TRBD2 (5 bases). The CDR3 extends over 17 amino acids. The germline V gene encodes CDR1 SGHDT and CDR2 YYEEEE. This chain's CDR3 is CAGSRRGAASSYNEQFF. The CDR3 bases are TGTGCCGGCAGTCGCCGTGGAGCGGCCAGCTCCTACAATGAGCAGTTCTTC.